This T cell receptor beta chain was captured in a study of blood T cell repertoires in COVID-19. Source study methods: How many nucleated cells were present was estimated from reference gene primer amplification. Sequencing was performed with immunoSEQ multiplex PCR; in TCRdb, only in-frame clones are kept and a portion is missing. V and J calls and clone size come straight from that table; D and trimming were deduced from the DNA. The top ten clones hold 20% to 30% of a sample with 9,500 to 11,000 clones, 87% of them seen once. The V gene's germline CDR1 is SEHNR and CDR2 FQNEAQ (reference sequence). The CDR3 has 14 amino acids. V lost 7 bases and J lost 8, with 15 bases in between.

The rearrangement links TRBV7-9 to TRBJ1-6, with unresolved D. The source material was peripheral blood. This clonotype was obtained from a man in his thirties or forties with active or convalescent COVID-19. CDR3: CASTSASADSPLHF. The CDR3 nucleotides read TGTGCCAGCACCTCCGCCTCGGCGGATTCACCCCTCCACTTT.